The sequence of this TCR beta chain was determined in a study of T cells in Graves' hyperthyroidism and ophthalmopathy. Germline-derived CDR1 and CDR2 are LNHDA and SQIVND (reference sequence). The CDR3 is 20 amino acids. Amplification of TCR beta CDR3 regions was performed using RNA transcripts as template. When the TCR CDR3 underwent first-round RT-PCR, the HTBI primer set was used. Each CDR3 protein gets one entry after TCRdb re-called the multiplex PCR reads with MiXCR. There are approximately 620,000 distinct CDR3 sequences in the sample; approximately 15% occur only once, and almost 6% lies in the top ten.

The chain employs TRBV19 and TRBJ2-5, with D perhaps matching TRBD2 (6 bases). The J call is uncertain, as TRBJ2-1 better fits the DNA end. This TCR came from a woman younger than 45 with Graves' hyperthyroidism that later progressed to Graves' ophthalmopathy. The sequenced material came from blood. CDR3 bases: TGTGCCAGTAGTTTGTATCGGCAGTCAAATCCCGGGGGTCACCAAGAGACCCAGTTCTTC. Amino acid sequence: CASSLYRQSNPGGHQETQFF.